The sequence of this TCR beta chain was determined in a study of CD8+CD57+ T cells in acquired aplastic anemia. Patients chosen for sequencing had shown CD8+CD57+ cell expansion by flow cytometry. It was genomic DNA that served as the template for profiling TCR beta VDJ and CDR3. TCRdb reanalysed the reads using MiXCR and keeps one entry per CDR3 protein. The sample lists roughly 200,000 distinct CDR3 sequences, roughly 60% occurring once. V shed 4 bases and J shed 4 bases, with 7 bases lying between them. CDR3 length equals 12 residues. Germline V lookup: CDR1 SNHLY, CDR2 FYNNEI. This chain uses TRBV2 with TRBJ1-2; D is uncertain. This receptor was identified in a human donor with aplastic anemia. The sample taken for sequencing was sorted CD4+, CD8+, or CD8+CD57+ T cells (not recorded which) from PBMCs. The CDR3 DNA reads TGTGCCAGCAGTGTCCAGGCCTATGGCTACACCTTC. Residues: CASSVQAYGYTF.